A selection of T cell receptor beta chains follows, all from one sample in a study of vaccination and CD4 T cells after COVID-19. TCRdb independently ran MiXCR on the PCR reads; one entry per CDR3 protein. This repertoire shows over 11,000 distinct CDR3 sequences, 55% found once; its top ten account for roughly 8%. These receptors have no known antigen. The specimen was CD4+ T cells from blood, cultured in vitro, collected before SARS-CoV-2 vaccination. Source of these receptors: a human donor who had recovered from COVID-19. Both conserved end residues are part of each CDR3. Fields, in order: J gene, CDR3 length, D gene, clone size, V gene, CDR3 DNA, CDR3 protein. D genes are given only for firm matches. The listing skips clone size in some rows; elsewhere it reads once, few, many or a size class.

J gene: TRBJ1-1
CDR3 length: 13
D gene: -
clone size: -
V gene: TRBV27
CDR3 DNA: TGTGCCAGTGCCCGAGTATGGGACACTGAAGCTTTCTTT
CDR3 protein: CASARVWDTEAFF

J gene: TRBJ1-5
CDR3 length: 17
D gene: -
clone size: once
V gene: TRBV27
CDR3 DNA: TGTGCCAGCCCTAACCCCACGGGGCTCGAGAGCAATCAGCCCCAGCATTTT
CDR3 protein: CASPNPTGLESNQPQHF

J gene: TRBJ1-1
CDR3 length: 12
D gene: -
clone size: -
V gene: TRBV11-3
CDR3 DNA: TGTGCCAGCAGCTTAGATACCGCAGGGGCTTTCTTT
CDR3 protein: CASSLDTAGAFF

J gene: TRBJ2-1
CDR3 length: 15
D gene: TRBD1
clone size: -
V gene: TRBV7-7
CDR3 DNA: TGTGCCAGCAGCTTAGCGGGGACAGGGGGAAATGAGCAGTTCTTC
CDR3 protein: CASSLAGTGGNEQFF

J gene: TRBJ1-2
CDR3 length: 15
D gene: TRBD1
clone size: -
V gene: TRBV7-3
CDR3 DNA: TGTGCCAGCAGCTTAACGGCAGGGGGCGGCTATGGCTACACCTTC
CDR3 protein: CASSLTAGGGYGYTF

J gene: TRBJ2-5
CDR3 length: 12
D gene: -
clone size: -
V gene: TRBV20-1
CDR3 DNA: TGCAGTGTCAACCCTAGGGGAGAGACCCAGTACTTC
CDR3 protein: CSVNPRGETQYF

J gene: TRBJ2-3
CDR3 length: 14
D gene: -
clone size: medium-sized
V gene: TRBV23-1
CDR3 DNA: TGCGCCAGCAGTCATGGACGTTACACAGATACGCAGTATTTT
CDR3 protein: CASSHGRYTDTQYF

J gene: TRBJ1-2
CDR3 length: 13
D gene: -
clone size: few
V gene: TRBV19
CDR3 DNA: TGTGCCAGTAGTATAGACAGTAACTATGGCTACACCTTC
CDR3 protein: CASSIDSNYGYTF

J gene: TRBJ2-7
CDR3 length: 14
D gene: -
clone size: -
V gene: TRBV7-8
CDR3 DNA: TGTGCCAGCAGCTTCTGGGGCGAAACCTACGAGCAGTACTTC
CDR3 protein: CASSFWGETYEQYF

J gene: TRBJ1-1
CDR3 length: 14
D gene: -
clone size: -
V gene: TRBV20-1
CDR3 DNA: TGCAGTGCTAGTGTCCGACTTGGGAACACTGAAGCTTTCTTT
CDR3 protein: CSASVRLGNTEAFF

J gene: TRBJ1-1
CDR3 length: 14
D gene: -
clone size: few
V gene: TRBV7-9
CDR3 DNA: TGTGCCAGCAGCTTAGGGGCGGGGGGAACTGAAGCTTTCTTT
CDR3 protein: CASSLGAGGTEAFF

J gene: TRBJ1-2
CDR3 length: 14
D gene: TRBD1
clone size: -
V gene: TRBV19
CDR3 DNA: TGTGCCAGTACCGTGGACAGGGGAAACTATGGCTACACCTTC
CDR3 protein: CASTVDRGNYGYTF

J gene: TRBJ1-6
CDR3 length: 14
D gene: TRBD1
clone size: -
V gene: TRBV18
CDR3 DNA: TGTGCCAGCTCACGGGACAGGGTTAATTCACCCCTCCACTTT
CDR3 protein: CASSRDRVNSPLHF

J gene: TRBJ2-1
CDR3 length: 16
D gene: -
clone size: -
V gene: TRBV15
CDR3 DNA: TGTGCCACCAGCACCCTACCCCCCGGAACGGCTCATGAGCAGTTCTTC
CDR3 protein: CATSTLPPGTAHEQFF

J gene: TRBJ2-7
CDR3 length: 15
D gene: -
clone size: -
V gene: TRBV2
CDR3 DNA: TGTGCCAGCAGTGAATCGGGACGGAGGCTGGACGAGCAGTACTTC
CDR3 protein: CASSESGRRLDEQYF